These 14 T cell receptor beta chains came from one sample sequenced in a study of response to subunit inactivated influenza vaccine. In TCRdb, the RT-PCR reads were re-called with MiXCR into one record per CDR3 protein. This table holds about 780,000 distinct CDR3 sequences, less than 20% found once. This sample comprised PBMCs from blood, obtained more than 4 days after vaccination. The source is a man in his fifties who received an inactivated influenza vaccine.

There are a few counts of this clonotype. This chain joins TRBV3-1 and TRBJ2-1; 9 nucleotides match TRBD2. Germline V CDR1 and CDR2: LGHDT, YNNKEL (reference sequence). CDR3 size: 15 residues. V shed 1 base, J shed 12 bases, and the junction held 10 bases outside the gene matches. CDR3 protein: CASSQVPGSGRWQFF. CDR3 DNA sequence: TGTGCCAGCAGCCAAGTGCCGGGTAGCGGGAGATGGCAGTTCTTC.

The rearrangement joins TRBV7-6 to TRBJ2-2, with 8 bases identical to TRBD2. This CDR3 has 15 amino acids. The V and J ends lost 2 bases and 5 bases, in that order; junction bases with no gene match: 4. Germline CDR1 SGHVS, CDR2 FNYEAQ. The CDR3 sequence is CASSLRAGATGELFF. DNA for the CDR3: TGTGCCAGCAGCTTAAGAGCGGGAGCAACCGGGGAGCTGTTTTTT.

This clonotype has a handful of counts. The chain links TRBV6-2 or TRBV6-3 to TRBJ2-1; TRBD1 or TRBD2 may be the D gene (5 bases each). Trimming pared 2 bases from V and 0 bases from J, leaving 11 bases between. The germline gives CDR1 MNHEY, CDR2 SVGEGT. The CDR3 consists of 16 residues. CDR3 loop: CASSYAGTGSYNEQFF. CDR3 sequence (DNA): TGTGCCAGCAGTTACGCCGGGACGGGCTCCTACAATGAGCAGTTCTTC.

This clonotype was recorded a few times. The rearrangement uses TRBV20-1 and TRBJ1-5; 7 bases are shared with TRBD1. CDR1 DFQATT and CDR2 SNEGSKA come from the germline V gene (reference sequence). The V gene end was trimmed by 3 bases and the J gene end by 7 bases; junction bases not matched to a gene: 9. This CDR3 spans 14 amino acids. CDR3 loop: CSARGEGAGQPQHF. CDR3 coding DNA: TGCAGTGCTAGGGGTGAGGGGGCAGGACAGCCCCAGCATTTT.

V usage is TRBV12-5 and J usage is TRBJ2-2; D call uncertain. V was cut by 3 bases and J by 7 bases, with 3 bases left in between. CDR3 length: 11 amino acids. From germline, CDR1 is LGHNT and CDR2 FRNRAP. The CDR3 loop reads CASGFNGELFF. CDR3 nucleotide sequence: TGTGCTAGTGGTTTCAACGGGGAGCTGTTTTTT. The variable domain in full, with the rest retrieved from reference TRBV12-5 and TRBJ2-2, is DARVTQTPRHKVTEMGQEVTMRCQPILGHNTVFWYRQTMMQGLELLAYFRNRAPLDDSGMPKDRFSAEMPDATLATLKIQPSEPRDSAVYFCASGFNGELFFGEGSRLTVL.

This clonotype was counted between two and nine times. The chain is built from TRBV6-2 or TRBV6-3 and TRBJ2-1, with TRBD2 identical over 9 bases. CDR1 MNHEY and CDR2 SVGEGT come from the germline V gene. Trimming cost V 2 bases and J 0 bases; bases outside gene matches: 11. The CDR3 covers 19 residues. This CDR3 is CASSYPTSGAGSSYNEQFF. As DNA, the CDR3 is TGTGCCAGCAGTTACCCGACTAGCGGAGCAGGAAGCTCCTACAATGAGCAGTTCTTC.

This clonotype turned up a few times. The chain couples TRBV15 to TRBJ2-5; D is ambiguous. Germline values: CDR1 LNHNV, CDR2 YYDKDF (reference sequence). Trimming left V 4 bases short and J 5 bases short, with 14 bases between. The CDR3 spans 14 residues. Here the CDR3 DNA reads TGTGCCACCAGCATTGTAAGGGCTTGGGAGACCCAGTACTTC. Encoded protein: CATSIVRAWETQYF.

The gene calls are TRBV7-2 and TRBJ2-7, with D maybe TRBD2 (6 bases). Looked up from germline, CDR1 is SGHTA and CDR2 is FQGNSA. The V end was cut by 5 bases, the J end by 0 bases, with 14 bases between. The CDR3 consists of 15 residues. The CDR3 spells CASSGREVASYEQYF. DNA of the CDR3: TGTGCCAGCAGCGGCAGGGAGGTCGCCTCCTACGAGCAGTACTTC.

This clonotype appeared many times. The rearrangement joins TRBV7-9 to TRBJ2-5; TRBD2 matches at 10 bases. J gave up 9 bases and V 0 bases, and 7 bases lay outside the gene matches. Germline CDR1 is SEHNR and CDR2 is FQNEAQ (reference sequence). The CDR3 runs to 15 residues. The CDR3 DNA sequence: TGTGCCAGCAGCTTAGCCGGGACTAGCGTTGTTGCCCAGTACTTC. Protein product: CASSLAGTSVVAQYF.

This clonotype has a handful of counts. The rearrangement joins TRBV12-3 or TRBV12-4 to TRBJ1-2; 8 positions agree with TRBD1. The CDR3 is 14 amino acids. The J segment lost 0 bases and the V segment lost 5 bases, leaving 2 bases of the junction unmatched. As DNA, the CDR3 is TGTGCCAGCAGTCACAGGGGGTCTAACTATGGCTACACCTTC. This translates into CASSHRGSNYGYTF.

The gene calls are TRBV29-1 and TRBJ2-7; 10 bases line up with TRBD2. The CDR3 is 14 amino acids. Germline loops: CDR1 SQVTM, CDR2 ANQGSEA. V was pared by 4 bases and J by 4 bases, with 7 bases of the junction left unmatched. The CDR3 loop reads CSVGSGGAVYEQYF. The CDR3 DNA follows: TGCAGCGTTGGGAGCGGGGGGGCCGTGTACGAGCAGTACTTC.

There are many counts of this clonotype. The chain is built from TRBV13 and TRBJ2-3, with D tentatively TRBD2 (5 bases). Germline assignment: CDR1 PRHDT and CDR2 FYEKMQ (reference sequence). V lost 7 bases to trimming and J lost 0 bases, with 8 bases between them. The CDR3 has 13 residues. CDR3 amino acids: CASTSGSTDTQYF. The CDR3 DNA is TGTGCCAGCACTTCGGGGAGCACAGATACGCAGTATTTT.

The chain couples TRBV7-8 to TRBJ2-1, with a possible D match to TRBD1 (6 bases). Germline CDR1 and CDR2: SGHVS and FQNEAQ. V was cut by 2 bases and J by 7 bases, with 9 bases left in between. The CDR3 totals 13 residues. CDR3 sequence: CASSLPGANEQFF. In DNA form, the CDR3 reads TGTGCCAGCAGCTTACCAGGGGCAAATGAGCAGTTCTTC.

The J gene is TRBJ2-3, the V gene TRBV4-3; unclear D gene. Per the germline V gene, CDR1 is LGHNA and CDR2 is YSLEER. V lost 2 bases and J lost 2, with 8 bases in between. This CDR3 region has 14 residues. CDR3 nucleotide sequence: TGCGCCAGCAGCCAACTAGGGTACACAGATACGCAGTATTTT. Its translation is CASSQLGYTDTQYF.